Sequencing of this TCR beta chain was carried out in a study of regulatory T cells in long-lasting Graves disease (dated by TCRdb to 2020 to 2023). With regard to the full study: Patients with newly diagnosed Graves' disease had been on antithyroid drugs for under 3 months. This study used TCR sequencing and RNA sequencing of peripheral blood to compare persistent Graves' disease patients against newly diagnosed Graves' disease patients. The study was conducted in China and was registered as a clinical trial. A total of approximately 35 samples underwent TCR sequencing: about 13 from persistent and some 20 from newly diagnosed Graves' disease patients. Study-wide conclusions, independent of this receptor: Persistent disease showed preferential use of TRBV28, TRBJ1-2 and TRBJ2-5, whereas newly diagnosed disease favored TRBV20-1 and TRBJ2-1. Sequencing and analysis were restricted to the TCR beta chain. The small sample size was acknowledged by the authors as a limitation that may reduce accuracy. Peripheral blood alone was examined, since thyroid tissue, which constituted the primary lesion, could not be accessed. Persistent patients shared more public clonotypes among themselves (fewer than 3,000) than newly diagnosed patients did (approximately 870). Compared with newly diagnosed patients, patients with persistent Graves' disease had lower TCR Shannon entropy and fewer highly expanded clones, which suggests clonal expansion.

In regard to this clonotype: There is no known antigen for this receptor. No much larger clonotype is one base removed from it; base qualities were not supplied.

The germline V gene encodes CDR1 SGHRS and CDR2 YFSETQ. V is pared back by 4 bases and J by 6 bases, with 19 bases lying between the germline termini. There are 16 amino acids in the CDR3, from cysteine to phenylalanine inclusive. The kept DNA is CDR3 alone, 48 bases in frame from the first base. This specimen's time point label, per the study, means: newly diagnosed GD, antithyroid drugs for less than 3 months. RNA was extracted from PBMCs in TRIzol for both TCR sequencing and RNA sequencing. The diagnosis of Graves' disease was made according to American Thyroid Association guidelines. The patients came from an endocrinology department in Xi'an, China. Each patient gave 9 to 10 milliliters of peripheral blood, collected in an EDTA anticoagulant tube. Ficoll Paque Plus density gradient separation was used to isolate PBMCs, and no further T cell sorting was performed. An Agilent 2100 Bioanalyzer and agarose gel were used to check RNA quality, and a NanoDrop 2000 was used to measure RNA concentration.

To prepare the library, multiplex PCR was applied. Sequencing was performed on an Illumina HiSeq 4000. CDR3 regions were amplified by Arm-PCR with iRepertoire HTBI primers to construct TCR beta libraries. PCR products were gel purified before sequencing. Per the source publication's procedure: A total of fewer than 80 TRBV and 14 TRBJ segments were identified across samples and were used for gene usage analysis of CDR3 amino acid clonotypes. Filtered high-quality paired reads were merged into contigs using COPE and FqMerger. BLAST was used to align contigs to IMGT TRBV, TRBD and TRBJ reference genes, with CDR3 defined following IMGT. Any clonotype with a frequency above 0.1% was classified as a highly expanded clone. Shannon entropy served as the measure of repertoire diversity, while the Gini coefficient captured V-J evenness. Clonotypes shared by more than one individual were considered public. The public reads were reprocessed in TCRdb via fastp at Q25 and MiXCR, keeping in-frame beta chains. Merged by CDR3 protein, the rows form single entries marked with the most common genes and DNA. None of the V and J calls come from the authors' own analysis; TCRdb made them. The sample yields approximately 480,000 distinct CDR3 sequences; about 17% were counted once. The top ten hold 12% of the sample.

These data also formed part of another study, on T cells in Graves' hyperthyroidism and ophthalmopathy. Per the second study: Stable Graves' hyperthyroidism was defined as the absence of progression to ophthalmopathy over 18 months of follow-up. Hyperthyroidism patients were aged 18 to 65 years and newly diagnosed, with disease duration of less than 2 months. The study excluded patients with uncontrolled infections, other autoimmune diseases, pregnancy or lactation. Diagnoses were established on the basis of clinical symptoms, serum thyroxine and TRAb, thyroid ultrasound, and orbital computed tomography. The TCR CDR3 was subjected to a first round of RT-PCR using the HTBI primer set and the Qiagen OneStep RT-PCR kit. Most expanded thyroid clonotypes (frequency above 0.001) were also found in blood, which suggests that blood repertoires may mirror thyroid immune responses. A model built on a 13 V-J signature distinguished ophthalmopathy from stable hyperthyroidism, reaching 87.88% sensitivity and under 84% specificity in cross-validation and 80%/75% in testing. In validation, the model predicted progression to ophthalmopathy a median of 6.5 months before onset, with approximately 70% sensitivity and 72.22% specificity. A discovery cohort of about 95 patients, roughly 43 with Graves' ophthalmopathy and 55 to 60 with stable Graves' hyperthyroidism, was used to find distinguishing TCR V-J signatures. An independent validation cohort of fewer than 20 hyperthyroidism patients and approximately 15 patients who later progressed to ophthalmopathy tested prospective prediction of ophthalmopathy. The 85 to 100 discovery patients were randomly split 7:3 into training and test sets. The study also compared thyroid tissue and blood T-cell repertoires from 6 or 7 Graves' hyperthyroidism patients. After blood sampling, hyperthyroidism patients were treated with methimazole at a starting dose of 30 mg daily, and ophthalmopathy patients were treated with high-dose intravenous methylprednisolone. Libraries were constructed in a second round of multiplex PCR, after which size selection and purification were performed. The libraries were sequenced on an Illumina HiSeq2000 using paired-end 100 bp reads. SOAPnuke was used to process the raw data, removing reads that contained adapters or uncalled bases, had a mean Phred below 15, or lacked an exact match to the constant primer or identifier. COPE v1.2.5 was used to merge the high-quality paired reads, and each unique nucleotide sequence was defined as a clonotype. Clonotypes were aligned to IMGT TRBV, TRBD and TRBJ reference segments using MiTCR v1.1. The analysis included only V-J combinations with a frequency above 0.0001, which together covered approximately 99% of the repertoires. The TCS score was defined as F50 (clonal expansion) divided by E x V (chaos), with BLOSUM62-based TCRdist calculated between CDR3 peptides within each V-J. Welch's t-statistics and random forest reduced 450 to 600 V-J features to 10 to 15, which were used in a naive Bayes classifier (R e1071). Sample size was not statistically predetermined, and investigators were not blinded to group allocation. The paper describes TCR Vbeta CDR3 sequencing of 130 to 150 peripheral blood samples, made up of roughly 40 ophthalmopathy patients, 70 to 75 hyperthyroidism patients and 17 progressor patients.

The chain uses TRBV5-1 and TRBJ2-2; the D gene could be either TRBD1 or TRBD2, each agreeing at 5 bases. Here the sequenced sample was peripheral blood mononuclear cells (PBMCs), taken at new diagnosis, from a patient treated with antithyroid drugs. The source is a man between 35 and 55 years old with Graves disease. Donor details come from another sample of the same person, matched by shared clones. The CDR3 has the sequence CASSPNEGRNAGELFF. In nucleotide form, the sequence is TGCGCCAGCAGCCCTAATGAGGGACGTAACGCCGGGGAGCTGTTTTTT.